The rows below give T cell receptor beta chains drawn from one sample of a study of identical twins' blood T cells. From the 5' RACE reads, TCRdb called clonotypes with MiXCR, one entry per CDR3 protein. The table lists fewer than 450,000 distinct CDR3 sequences, roughly 30% of them singletons. The sequenced sample was PBMCs. Receptors were obtained from a woman aged 18-55 years in good health. Both conserved end residues are part of each CDR3. A D gene is named only where the DNA matches it firmly. Size values are once, few and many counts, or a class for expanded clones, and some rows have none.

>.|TRBV4-2|few|TRBJ1-6
CASSQDSHPNSPLHF
TGTGCCAGCAGCCAAGATAGCCATCCTAATTCACCCCTCCACTTT
>.|TRBV20-1|.|TRBJ1-4
CSARYSGVNEKLFF
TGCAGTGCTAGATACTCAGGGGTCAATGAAAAACTGTTTTTT
>TRBD1|TRBV5-1|few|TRBJ1-4
CASSVGQGVNEKLFF
TGCGCCAGCAGCGTGGGACAGGGCGTAAATGAAAAACTGTTTTTT
>TRBD2|TRBV6-2/TRBV6-3|.|TRBJ2-1
CASRTGTSGERSYNEQFF
TGTGCCAGCAGGACCGGGACTAGCGGAGAGAGATCCTACAATGAGCAGTTCTTC
>TRBD2|TRBV20-1|.|TRBJ2-3
CSARDLAGTDTQYF
TGCAGTGCTAGAGACCTAGCGGGGACAGATACGCAGTATTTT
>TRBD2|TRBV20-1|few|TRBJ2-3
CSASPRFGRASTDTQYF
TGCAGTGCTAGTCCACGTTTTGGGAGGGCCAGCACAGATACGCAGTATTTT
>.|TRBV27|.|TRBJ2-1
CASSPYTGSKNEQFF
TGTGCCAGCAGCCCCTATACTGGAAGCAAAAATGAGCAGTTCTTC
>TRBD2|TRBV20-1|.|TRBJ2-1
CSAATSGGFRGQFF
TGCAGTGCTGCGACTAGCGGGGGTTTCCGAGGGCAGTTCTTC
>.|TRBV29-1|few|TRBJ2-1
CSVAKTYNEQFF
TGCAGCGTTGCGAAGACCTACAATGAGCAGTTCTTC
>.|TRBV20-1|few|TRBJ2-3
CSARVHLGTTDTQYF
TGCAGTGCTAGAGTCCATTTGGGCACAACAGATACGCAGTATTTT
>TRBD1|TRBV3-1|.|TRBJ1-5
CASSQDQRAGGQPQHF
TGTGCCAGCAGCCAAGATCAACGGGCAGGGGGTCAGCCCCAGCATTTT
>TRBD1|TRBV7-9|.|TRBJ1-1
CASSLWDRGGAEASF
TGTGCCAGCAGCTTATGGGACAGGGGGGGAGCTGAAGCTTCCTTT
>.|TRBV20-1|.|TRBJ2-2
CSAVNGNTGELFF
TGCAGTGCTGTTAACGGGAACACCGGGGAGCTGTTTTTT
>.|TRBV18|.|TRBJ1-1
CASSHITEEVFF
TGTGCCAGCTCGCACATAACTGAAGAAGTTTTCTTT
>TRBD2|TRBV5-1|few|TRBJ2-3
CASSRTSGKVLIPDTQYF
TGCGCCAGCAGTCGGACTAGCGGGAAGGTTCTCATCCCAGATACGCAGTATTTT
>.|TRBV11-2|few|TRBJ2-3
CASSLARVLYF
TGTGCCAGCAGCTTAGCTCGCGTGTTGTATTTT
>TRBD1|TRBV7-9|.|TRBJ1-1
CASSLSSTGRTEAFF
TGTGCCAGCAGCTTATCATCGACAGGGAGGACTGAAGCTTTCTTT
>.|TRBV5-1|.|TRBJ1-2
CASSLTVDGYTF
TGCGCCAGCAGCTTAACCGTTGATGGCTACACCTTC
>.|TRBV10-2|few|TRBJ2-1
CASSPGTPSYNEQFF
TGCGCCAGCAGCCCCGGGACCCCGTCCTACAATGAGCAGTTCTTC
>.|TRBV29-1|few|TRBJ1-1
CSVGGDETEAFF
TGCAGCGTGGGGGGGGATGAGACTGAAGCTTTCTTT
>.|TRBV30|.|TRBJ1-1
CARGRNTEAFF
TGCGCTAGGGGCCGGAACACTGAAGCTTTCTTT
>.|TRBV7-3|.|TRBJ1-3
CASSRDKGNTIYF
TGTGCCAGCAGCCGAGATAAAGGAAACACCATATATTTT